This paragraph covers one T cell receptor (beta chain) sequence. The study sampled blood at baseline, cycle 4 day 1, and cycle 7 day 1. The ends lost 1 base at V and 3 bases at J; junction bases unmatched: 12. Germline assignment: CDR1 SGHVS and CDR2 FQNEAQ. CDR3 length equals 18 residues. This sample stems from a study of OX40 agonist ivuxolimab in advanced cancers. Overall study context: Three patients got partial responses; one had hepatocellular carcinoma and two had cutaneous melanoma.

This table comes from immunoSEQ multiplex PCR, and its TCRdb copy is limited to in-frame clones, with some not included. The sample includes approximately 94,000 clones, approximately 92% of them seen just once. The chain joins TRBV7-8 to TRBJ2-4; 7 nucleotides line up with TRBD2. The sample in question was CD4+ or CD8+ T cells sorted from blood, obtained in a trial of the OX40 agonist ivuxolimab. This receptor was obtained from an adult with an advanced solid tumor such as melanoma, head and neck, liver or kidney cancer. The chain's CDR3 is CASSLGGGVPTGKNIQYF. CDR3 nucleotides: TGTGCCAGCAGCTTAGGGGGAGGGGTCCCGACGGGCAAAAACATTCAGTACTTC.